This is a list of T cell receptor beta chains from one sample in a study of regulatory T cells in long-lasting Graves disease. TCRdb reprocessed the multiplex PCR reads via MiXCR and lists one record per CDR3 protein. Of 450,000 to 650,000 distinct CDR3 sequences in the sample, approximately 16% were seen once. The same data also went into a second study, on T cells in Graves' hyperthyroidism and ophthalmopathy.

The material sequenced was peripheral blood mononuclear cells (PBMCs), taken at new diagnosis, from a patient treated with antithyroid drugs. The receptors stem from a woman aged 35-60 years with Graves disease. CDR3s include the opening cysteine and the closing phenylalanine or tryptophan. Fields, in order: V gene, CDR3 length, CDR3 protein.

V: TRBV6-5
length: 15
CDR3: CASSSKGQTTDTQYF

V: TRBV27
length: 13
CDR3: CASSLRQPETQYF

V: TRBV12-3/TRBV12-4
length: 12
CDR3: CASSPGFSAQYF

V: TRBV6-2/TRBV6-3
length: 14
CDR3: CASSYAGARETQYF

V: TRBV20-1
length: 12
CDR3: CSASPGNTEAFF

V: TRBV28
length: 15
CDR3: CASSFGGAKFSPLHF

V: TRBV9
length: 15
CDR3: CASSGMGTVSGELFF

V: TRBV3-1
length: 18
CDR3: CASSHGRGRGGLTETQYF

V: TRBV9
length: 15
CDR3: CASSAQPSSYNEQFF

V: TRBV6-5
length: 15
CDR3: CASSYRPDLNTEAFF

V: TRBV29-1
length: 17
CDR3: CSVGPLFGSGGTDTQYF

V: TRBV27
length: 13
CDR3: CASSLRARETQCF

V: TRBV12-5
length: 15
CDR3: CASGLVPSGGYEQYF

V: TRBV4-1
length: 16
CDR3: CASSRYTGRDVETQYF

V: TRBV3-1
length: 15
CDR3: CASSHMTSGQETQYF

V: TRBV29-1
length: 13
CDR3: CSVRTDSPYEQYF

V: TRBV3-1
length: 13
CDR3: CASGRGPIIEAFF

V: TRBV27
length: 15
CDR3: CASSLAGRRDTEAFF

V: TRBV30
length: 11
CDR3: CAQGSNTEAFF

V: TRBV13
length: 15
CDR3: CASSIDRRANYGYTF

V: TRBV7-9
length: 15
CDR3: CASSLDRKPDTEAFF

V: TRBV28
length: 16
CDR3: CASSTGSAGQQETQYF

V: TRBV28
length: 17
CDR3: CASSFLDREPSNQPQHF

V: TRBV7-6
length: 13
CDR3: CASSSTIGTEAFF

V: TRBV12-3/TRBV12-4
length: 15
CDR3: CASSPNRGGGEKLFF

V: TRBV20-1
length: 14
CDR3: CSARAQPGGTEAFF

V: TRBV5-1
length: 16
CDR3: CASSQIPSGGSYEQYF

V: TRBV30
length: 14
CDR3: CAYHSPGGDQPQHF

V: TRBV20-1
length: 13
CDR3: CSASGVGDTEAFF

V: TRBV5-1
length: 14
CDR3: CASSLEGLAGYVYF

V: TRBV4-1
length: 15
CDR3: CASSRLGGSTYEQYF

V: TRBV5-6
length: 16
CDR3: CASSLILGGRTDTQYF

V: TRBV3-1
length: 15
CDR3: CASSQNGRDQETQYF

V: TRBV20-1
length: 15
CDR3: CSASTNRGRSAEAFF

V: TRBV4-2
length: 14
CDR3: CASSQEVDNYGYTF

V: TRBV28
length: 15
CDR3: CASSQNYLTNRGEFF

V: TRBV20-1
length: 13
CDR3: CSARDINWQPQHF

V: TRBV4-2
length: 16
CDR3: CASSQGARGGLETQYF

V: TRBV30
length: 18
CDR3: CAWSVPRGLAGYTGELFF

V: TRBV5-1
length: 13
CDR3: CASSPGWVDTQYF

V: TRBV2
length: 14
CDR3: CATQPRTGVETQYF

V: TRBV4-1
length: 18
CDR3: CASSQGSAPGGRIGEQFF

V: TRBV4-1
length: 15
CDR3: CASSQVMGTVTEAFF

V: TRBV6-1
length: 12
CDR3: CASSISDTEAFF

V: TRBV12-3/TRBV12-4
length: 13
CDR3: CASRSPTGYEQYF

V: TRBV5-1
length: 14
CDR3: CASRVGTGPYEQYF

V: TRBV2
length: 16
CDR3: CASRIPLDVGNTEAFF